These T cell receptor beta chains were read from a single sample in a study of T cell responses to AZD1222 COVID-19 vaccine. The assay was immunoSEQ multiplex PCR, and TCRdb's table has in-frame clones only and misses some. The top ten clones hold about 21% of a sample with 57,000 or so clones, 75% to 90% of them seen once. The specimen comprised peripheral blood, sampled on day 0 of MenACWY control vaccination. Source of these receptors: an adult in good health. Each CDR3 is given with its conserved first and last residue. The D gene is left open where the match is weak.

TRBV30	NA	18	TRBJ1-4	CAWNPGRRLSADNEKLFF	TGTGCCTGGAATCCCGGACGGAGATTATCTGCAGATAATGAAAAACTGTTTTTT
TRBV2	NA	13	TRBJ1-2	CASSEVGLGGYTF	TGTGCCAGCAGTGAAGTCGGCCTGGGCGGCTACACCTTC
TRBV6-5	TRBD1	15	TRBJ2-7	CASSYFGQVLYEQYF	TGTGCCAGCAGTTACTTCGGACAGGTCCTCTACGAGCAGTACTTC
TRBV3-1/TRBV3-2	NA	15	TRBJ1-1	CASSQVGTRNTEAFF	TGTGCCAGCAGCCAAGTCGGTACTAGGAACACTGAAGCTTTCTTT
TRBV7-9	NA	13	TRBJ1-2	CASSLGGSYGYTF	TGTGCCAGCAGTTTAGGAGGAAGTTATGGCTACACCTTC
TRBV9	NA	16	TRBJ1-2	CASSLLPSPDMDGYTF	TGTGCCAGCAGCCTCCTCCCATCCCCCGATATGGATGGCTACACCTTC
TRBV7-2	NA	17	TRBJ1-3	CASSLVGSRRSGNTIYF	TGTGCCAGCAGCTTAGTCGGCAGCCGGCGCTCGGGAAACACCATATATTTT
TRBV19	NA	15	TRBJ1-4	CASSIASAGDEKLFF	TGTGCCAGTAGTATAGCGTCCGCGGGGGATGAAAAACTGTTTTTT
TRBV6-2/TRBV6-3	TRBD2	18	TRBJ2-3	CASSPERPIAGGTDTQYF	TGTGCCAGCAGCCCTGAACGGCCTATAGCGGGAGGAACAGATACGCAGTATTTT
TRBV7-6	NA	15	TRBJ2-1	CASSPKLRDTNEQFF	TGTGCCAGCAGCCCTAAACTGCGGGATACAAATGAGCAGTTCTTC
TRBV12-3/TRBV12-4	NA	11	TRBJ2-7	CASSLGYEQYF	TGTGCCAGCAGTTTAGGCTACGAGCAGTACTTC
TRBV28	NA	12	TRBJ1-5	CASKISNQPQHF	TGTGCCAGCAAAATAAGCAATCAGCCCCAGCATTTT
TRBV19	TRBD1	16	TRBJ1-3	CASSPRTGGDGNTIYF	TGTGCCAGTAGTCCGAGGACAGGGGGAGATGGAAACACCATATATTTT
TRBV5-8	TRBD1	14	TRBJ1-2	CASSRDRVGGGYTF	TGTGCCAGCAGCCGGGACAGGGTTGGGGGTGGCTACACCTTC
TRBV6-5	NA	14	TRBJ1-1	CASSYSPGVPEAFF	TGTGCCAGCAGTTACTCGCCAGGGGTCCCTGAAGCTTTCTTT
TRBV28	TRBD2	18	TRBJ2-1	CASSFPSYSGPSYNEQFF	TGTGCCAGCAGTTTTCCCTCCTATAGCGGGCCCTCCTACAATGAGCAGTTCTTC